This TCR beta chain was sequenced for a study of blood T cell repertoires in COVID-19 (TCRdb year 2020). For the wider study: The collaborator samples originated in the United States, Italy and Spain and spanned the acute and convalescent phases of COVID-19. The prospective study material was composed of cDNA or gDNA derived from T cells, B-cell-depleted T cells, or PBMCs. Deeply sampled blood TCRbeta repertoires from subjects exposed to, actively infected with, or recovered from COVID-19 were included in the dataset. The repertoires were made available in a free public database intended to serve as a resource for research on the immune response to SARS-CoV-2. Samples were obtained from the ongoing ImmuneRACE study (first 160 participants) and from over a thousand subjects provided by 6 global collaborators. A de-identified subject ID, COVID-19 status, age in years and sex were almost always included in the sample metadata. Where HLA class I and class II types were available, the types were taken from metadata supplied by the sample provider, not from assay-based typing. Broad study findings and their caveats: How much clinical and demographic metadata was included differed by source and by participant, and the metadata was provided uncurated.

TCRbeta CDR3 regions were amplified from genomic DNA by means of the immunoSEQ Assay, a bias-controlled multiplex PCR. Under the source paper's analysis protocol: The number of nucleated cells in each sample was estimated by amplification of reference gene primers within the assay. To quantify the absolute abundance of each unique TCRbeta CDR3 rearrangement, sequence reads were collapsed and filtered. For each sample, productive Simpson clonality was calculated as the square root of Simpson's diversity index across productive rearrangements. TCRdb retrieved this table from immuneACCESS and kept in-frame rearrangements only. Not all clones are present; in checked studies, unresolved V genes account for under half, and no reason is known for the remainder. The D gene and trimming were derived from the DNA, and the V and J assignments and clone size from that table. A total of about 25,000 clones appear in this sample, roughly 87% of them only once. Jointly, the top ten make up roughly 10% of the sample.

Each collaborating institution followed its own protocols to collect whole blood in K2EDTA tubes. Collaborator samples were shipped for TCRbeta analysis as frozen whole blood, isolated PBMCs, or DNA extracted from either sample type. About this clone: The antigen this receptor binds is unknown. Base qualities are not recorded, but no much larger clone differs from it by a single base.

CDR1 and CDR2, looked up from the germline V gene (reference sequence), are GTSNPN and SVGIG. V loses 2 bases at its end and J loses 9 bases; junction bases beyond the gene matches: 9. From the cysteine up to the phenylalanine, the CDR3 has a length of 14 residues. Just the 42-base CDR3 DNA is kept, in frame starting at base 1. This clonotype originated in a human donor with active COVID-19. The donor label of this sample is uncertain. Material: peripheral blood. The chain uses TRBV30 and TRBJ2-1, with 8 central nucleotides matching TRBD1. The nucleotides read TGTGCCTGGAGTCCAGACAGGGGTAGTCGTGAGCAGTTCTTC. Translated, it reads CAWSPDRGSREQFF.